This TCR beta chain derives from a study of shared clonotypes between healthy human individuals (dated by TCRdb to 2020 to 2022). As for the study more broadly: A couple of women and a few men aged 18 to 49 years were included in the cohort. For each donor, three plates each were used for CD4 naive and CD4 memory, two plates were used for CD8 naive, and one plate was used for CD8 memory. To estimate repertoire size and how much clonotypes are shared between individuals, the study performed deep sequencing of blood TCR repertoires from roughly five healthy adults. Different laboratories and diverse techniques were used to prepare libraries and sequence TCR repertoires, to increase sequencing depth and limit assay-specific biases. Per donor, leukapheresis produced somewhere between about 0.9 and 9.5 billion PBMCs. Broader findings and caveats from the paper: Rarefaction of sorted-subset datasets indicated incomplete sequencing despite the large sequencing depth. Around 5% of naive CD4, 3.5% of naive CD8, approximately 2% of memory CD4, and less than 0.45% of memory CD8 clonotypes were shared across several donors. Naive subsets generally had larger estimated clonotype richness than memory subsets. Clonotypes shared by all four sorted-subset donors showed higher generation probabilities than non-shared clonotypes. Because the study included only a small number of donors, the genetic and exposure-history diversity represented was limited. Only blood was sampled, and tissue TCR repertoires likely differ from those in blood. Based on pairwise subsampling, the degree of clonotype sharing among donors was expected to be affected by sequencing depth.

Many counts were recorded for this clone. Its antigen remains unidentified. Per-base quality was not reported, and no clone a single base away is much larger than it. The donors were healthy, HIV-negative adults with no recently reported acute infections or vaccinations. Every donor was a Caucasian adult residing in Nashville, Tennessee, USA. CD4+ T cells were enriched by magnetic negative selection; naive cells were then positively selected on CD45RA, and the negative fraction formed the memory subset. Blood was collected by leukapheresis, and PBMCs were isolated by Ficoll-Histopaque density gradient centrifugation and then cryopreserved in liquid nitrogen vapor phase. Purity and quantity of every magnetically sorted T cell population were checked by analytical flow cytometry. Genomic DNA was isolated from every sorted fraction and measured by UV absorbance on a Nanodrop 2000c. Taken from the germline V gene, the CDR1 and CDR2 loops are MGHRA and YSYEKL. The CDR3 holds 16 amino acids from the cysteine to the phenylalanine. Kept here is only the CDR3 DNA, which spans 48 bases and is read in frame from base 1. V loses 4 bases at its end and J loses 5 bases; junction bases beyond the gene matches: 11.

Using the deep immunoSEQ assay, TCR CDR3 regions were amplified from genomic DNA by multiplex PCR. Extracted genomic DNA from each cell subset was distributed evenly across all wells of several immunoSEQ 96-well plates, and each plate was treated as a replicate. For sorted subsets, roughly 200 ng of genomic DNA, equivalent to 25,000 to 35,000 T cell genomes, went into each replicate PCR. The purified libraries were quantified using a Qubit 3.0 fluorometer, sized with a Bioanalyzer 2100, and then quantified again using the KAPA Library Quantification kit. Every immunoSEQ 96-well plate was sequenced on a separate single-read 150-cycle Illumina NextSeq 550 flow cell. The authors processed their data as follows. Because the immunoSEQ output held only junctional sequences and lacked quality scores, the filtering could not match the filtering applied to full-length reads. To assign V/J genes and CDR3, sequences were annotated against IMGT germline references using PyIR, a Python wrapper for IgBLAST v1.9. Reads were filtered out if the reads had weak V/J assignments (E-value above 1e-6), no CDR3, stop codons, out-of-frame junctions, or ambiguous translated residues. V3J clonotypes were defined as sequences sharing an identical inferred V gene, J gene, and CDR3 amino acid sequence. The percentage overlap between two repertoires was calculated by dividing the number of shared unique clonotypes by the size of the smaller repertoire. Repertoire richness was assessed with RTK rarefaction, the Chao1 estimator, and Recon v2.1 estimates of unobserved clonotypes. OLGA was used to compute generation probabilities for all TCRbeta clonotypes that the gDNA method yielded from several donors. TCRdb's version of the immuneACCESS table is confined to in-frame rearrangements and falls short of the full clone set. An unresolved V gene accounts for under half of the shortfall where checked; the remainder is of unknown origin. V and J calls and clone size are given by that table; D and trimming were obtained from the DNA. Here the sample has hundreds of thousands of clones; around 73% occur a single time. The ten largest clones represent 1.5% to 2% of the sample.

The sequence links TRBV4-1 to TRBJ2-1; 7 bases in the junction line up with TRBD2. The sample was memory CD4+ T cells sorted from blood. What this sample's cell subset or site label stands for: CD45RA-negative fraction. This TCR was recovered from a woman between 25 and 40 years old in good health. The CDR3: CASSPKGGLGHNEQFF. The DNA sequence reads TGCGCCAGCAGCCCCAAGGGAGGGTTAGGACACAATGAGCAGTTCTTC.